These 9 T cell receptor beta chains share one sample of origin, sequenced in a study of T cell repertoires in cytomegalovirus infection. These TCRs are of unknown antigen specificity. TCRdb re-derived calls from the reads in MiXCR, one entry per CDR3 protein. The sample gives about 700,000 distinct CDR3 sequences, roughly 36% of which show up once; roughly 20% is in the top ten. Sequenced here: cultured PBMCs, sampled from culture after CMV antigen stimulation. The receptor set was obtained from a human donor in good health (CMV status not recorded). Some clones in this sample may be carry-over from other donors' samples.

This sequence joins TRBV29-1 and TRBJ2-7; tentative D call: TRBD2 (6 bases). Germline lookup yields CDR1 SQVTM and CDR2 ANQGSEA. The CDR3 spans 11 residues. V was shortened by 4 bases and J by 6 bases, with 10 bases between the two germline ends. The CDR3 region is CSVVWGGEQYF. In nucleotides, the CDR3 is TGCAGCGTTGTCTGGGGAGGCGAGCAGTACTTC.

This chain joins TRBV7-2 and TRBJ2-5; 8 bases are shared with TRBD1. The CDR3 is 14 amino acids. J lost 3 bases, V lost 3 bases, and 3 bases had no gene match. CDR1 SGHTA and CDR2 FQGNSA come from the germline V gene. The chain's CDR3 is CASSLVQGEETQYF. CDR3 in DNA: TGTGCCAGCAGCTTGGTACAGGGGGAAGAGACCCAGTACTTC.

This clonotype was observed a few times. The chain combines TRBV18 with TRBJ1-4; tentatively, D is TRBD1 (6 bases). The CDR3 runs 19 residues. V lost 2 bases and J 0 bases, leaving 19 bases between the germline ends. CDR1 KGHSH and CDR2 LQKENI come from the germline V gene. The CDR3 DNA sequence: TGTGCCAGCTCACCATTCCTAGTGGAGTGGACAGCAACTAATGAAAAACTGTTTTTT. Protein sequence: CASSPFLVEWTATNEKLFF. The complete variable domain, with remaining parts taken from reference TRBV18 and TRBJ1-4, reads NAGVMQNPRHLVRRRGQEARLRCSPMKGHSHVYWYRQLPEEGLKFMVYLQKENIIDESGMPKERFSAEFPKEGPSILRIQQVVRGDSAAYFCASSPFLVEWTATNEKLFFGSGTQLSVL.

The chain is built from TRBV6-5 and TRBJ2-1; D is unclear. V lost 7 bases to trimming and J lost 4 bases, with 17 bases between them. The length of the CDR3 is 15 residues. CDR1 MNHEY and CDR2 SVGAGI come from the germline V gene. CDR3 residues: CASTTSPDFYNEQFF. CDR3 coding DNA: TGTGCCAGCACCACCTCCCCCGACTTTTACAATGAGCAGTTCTTC.

The chain employs TRBV29-1 and TRBJ1-1; 7 positions match TRBD1. Trimming removed 4 bases from V and 0 bases from J; junction bases left unmatched: 2. CDR3 length equals 13 residues. The germline V gene has CDR1 SQVTM and CDR2 ANQGSEA. CDR3 coding DNA: TGCAGCGTTGGGGGACAGATGAACACTGAAGCTTTCTTT. It translates to CSVGGQMNTEAFF.

This clonotype was found many times. The gene calls are TRBV7-2 and TRBJ2-1; D may correspond to TRBD1 or TRBD2 (6 bases each). The CDR3 contains 16 residues. Germline lookup yields CDR1 SGHTA and CDR2 FQGNSA. Between the trimmed V and J ends, which lost 0 bases and 8 bases, there was a span of 17 bases. DNA of the CDR3: TGTGCCAGCAGCTTAGCCGACGTACCGGGGGCCTATGAGCAGTTCTTC. This sequence encodes CASSLADVPGAYEQFF. The variable domain in full, with the rest retrieved from reference TRBV7-2 and TRBJ2-1, is GAGVSQSPSNKVTEKGKDVELRCDPISGHTALYWYRQSLGQGLEFLIYFQGNSAPDKSGLPSDRFSAERTGGSVSTLTIQRTQQEDSAVYLCASSLADVPGAYEQFFGPGTRLTVL.

The chain combines TRBV6-5 with TRBJ2-3; the D gene is possibly TRBD2 (6 bases). Germline CDR1 is MNHEY and CDR2 is SVGAGI. The length of the CDR3 is 15 residues. V gave up 4 bases and J gave up 5 bases, with 16 bases separating them. CDR3 coding DNA: TGTGCCAGCAGTTCACGACTAGGAGGGGTAGATACGCAGTATTTT. This sequence encodes CASSSRLGGVDTQYF.

This clonotype was observed a few times. J is TRBJ2-7 and V is TRBV12-3 or TRBV12-4, with D hard to call. This CDR3 region has 14 residues. V was trimmed by 2 bases and J by 2 bases, leaving 10 bases between them. In DNA, the CDR3 is TGTGCCAGCAGTTTACGTGTCGGAGCCTACGAGCAGTACTTC. It is translated as CASSLRVGAYEQYF.

This clonotype was observed a few times. The chain links TRBV7-2 to TRBJ1-1; D is unclear. Trimming removed 1 base at V and 2 bases at J, with 8 bases between. There are 14 residues in the CDR3. The germline V gene has CDR1 SGHTA and CDR2 FQGNSA. The CDR3 region is CASSLVSQNTEAFF. The CDR3, as DNA: TGTGCCAGCAGCTTAGTGAGTCAAAACACTGAAGCTTTCTTT.